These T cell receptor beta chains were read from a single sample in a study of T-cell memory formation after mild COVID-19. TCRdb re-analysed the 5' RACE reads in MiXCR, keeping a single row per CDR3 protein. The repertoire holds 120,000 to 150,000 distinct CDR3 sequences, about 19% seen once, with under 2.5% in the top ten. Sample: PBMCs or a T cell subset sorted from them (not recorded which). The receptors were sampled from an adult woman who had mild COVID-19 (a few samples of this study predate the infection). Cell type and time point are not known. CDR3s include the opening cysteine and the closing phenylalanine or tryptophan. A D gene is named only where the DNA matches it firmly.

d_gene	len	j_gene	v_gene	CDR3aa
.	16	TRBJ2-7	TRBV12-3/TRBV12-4	CASSFGRGAPYYEQYF
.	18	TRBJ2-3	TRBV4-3	CASSQVHLEQIKTDTQYF
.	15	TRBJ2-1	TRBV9	CASSVVGSASNEQFF
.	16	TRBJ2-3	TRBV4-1	CASSQVSRPLADTQYF
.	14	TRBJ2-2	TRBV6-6	CASRRLNEGGELFF
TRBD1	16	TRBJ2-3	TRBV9	CASSPRGTGVANTQYF
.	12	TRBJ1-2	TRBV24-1	CATSDHTYGYTF
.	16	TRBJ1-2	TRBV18	CASSHDLSGINYGYTF
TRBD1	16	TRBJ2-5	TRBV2	CASSWRTAPGGETQYF
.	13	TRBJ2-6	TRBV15	CATSSSGANVLTF
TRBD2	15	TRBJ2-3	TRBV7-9	CASSLLAGRGDTQYF
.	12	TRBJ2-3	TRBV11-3	CASSLDQHTQYF
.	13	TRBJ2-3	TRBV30	CASRRAITDTQYF
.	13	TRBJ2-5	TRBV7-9	CASSRQPQETQYF
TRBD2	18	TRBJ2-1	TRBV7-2	CASSVRGYRLAGNNEQFF
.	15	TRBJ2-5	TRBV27	CASSLLSASQETQYF
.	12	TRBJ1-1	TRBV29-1	CSVDKENTEAFF
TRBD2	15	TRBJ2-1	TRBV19	CASSVGTSGNNEQFF
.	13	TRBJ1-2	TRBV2	CASSEGPNYGYTF
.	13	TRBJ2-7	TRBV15	CATSRDPGEEQYF
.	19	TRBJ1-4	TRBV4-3	CASSQDNTDRAATNEKLFF
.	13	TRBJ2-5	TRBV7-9	CASRNREEETQYF
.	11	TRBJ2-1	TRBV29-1	CSVVSGDEQFF
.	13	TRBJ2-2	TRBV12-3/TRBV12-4	CASSLLKTGELFF
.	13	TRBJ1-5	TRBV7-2	CASSPGKVQPQHF
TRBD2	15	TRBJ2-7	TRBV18	CASSQTSGGPYEQYF
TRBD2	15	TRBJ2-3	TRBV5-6	CASSPLAGGQNTQYF
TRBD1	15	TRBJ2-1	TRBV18	CASSPGQGPTNEQFF
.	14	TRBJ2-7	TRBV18	CASSPRQGPYEQYF
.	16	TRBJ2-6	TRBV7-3	CASSFGLCSGANVLTF
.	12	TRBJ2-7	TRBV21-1	CASTQQGDEQYF
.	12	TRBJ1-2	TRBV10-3	CAIGEGSYGYTF
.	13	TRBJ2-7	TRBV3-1	CASSLSLVNEQYF
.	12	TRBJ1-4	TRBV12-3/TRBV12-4	CASGREGEKLFF
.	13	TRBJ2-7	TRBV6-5	CASSYSARGEQYF
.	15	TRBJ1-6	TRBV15	CATSRKPALDSPLHF
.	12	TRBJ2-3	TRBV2	CASSELANTQYF
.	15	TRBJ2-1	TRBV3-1	CASSHGLLSYNEQFF
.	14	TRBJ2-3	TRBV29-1	CSVDAGARTDTQYF
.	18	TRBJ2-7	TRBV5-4	CASSLGAGTGPLSYEQYF
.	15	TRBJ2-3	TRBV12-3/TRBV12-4	CGSSWGRVSTDTQYF
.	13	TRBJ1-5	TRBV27	CASSLRENQPQHF
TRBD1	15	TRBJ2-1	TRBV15	CATRLTGKIINEQFF
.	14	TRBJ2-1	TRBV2	CASSSAGPYNEQFF
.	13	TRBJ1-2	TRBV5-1	CASSLAQGSGYTF
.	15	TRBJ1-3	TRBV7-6	CASSLTVSPGNTIYF
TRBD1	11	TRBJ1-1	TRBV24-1	CATSQGVEAFF
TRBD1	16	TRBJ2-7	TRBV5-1	CASSLPGQGLSYEQYF
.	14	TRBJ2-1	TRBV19	CASSKVGTHNEQFF
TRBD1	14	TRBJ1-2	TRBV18	CASSPRGTGDGYTF
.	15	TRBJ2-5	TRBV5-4	CASSPEQGLVETQYF
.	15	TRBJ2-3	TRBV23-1	CASSHRIQGRHTQYF
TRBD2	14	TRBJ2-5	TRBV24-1	CATSDSRGRETQYF
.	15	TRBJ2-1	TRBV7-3	CASSLVRSSYNEQFF
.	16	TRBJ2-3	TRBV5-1	CASSVTGRRGTDTQYF